A selection of T cell receptor beta chains follows, all from one sample in a study of blood T cell repertoires in COVID-19. Data came from immunoSEQ multiplex PCR; TCRdb stores just in-frame clones and leaves some out. The sample comprises approximately 97,000 clones, 88% of which are singletons, and around 2.2% rests with the top ten. Material for sequencing was peripheral blood. These receptors were taken from a man aged 50-60 years with COVID-19, enrolled during active disease. The CDR3 runs from the conserved cysteine through the conserved F or W. D genes are given only for firm matches. Part of the rows lack a size; the others show once, few, many or a class for expanded clones.

v_call: TRBV4-3; clone_size: .; j_call: TRBJ1-2; d_call: .; cdr3_length: 13; cdr3_nt: TGCGCCAGCAGCGGGGGGGTCTGGGGTGGCTACACCTTC; cdr3_aa: CASSGGVWGGYTF
v_call: TRBV27; clone_size: .; j_call: TRBJ1-5; d_call: .; cdr3_length: 13; cdr3_nt: TGTGCCAGCAGTTTAGGCCGAAATCAGCCCCAGCATTTT; cdr3_aa: CASSLGRNQPQHF
v_call: TRBV5-1; clone_size: .; j_call: TRBJ2-7; d_call: TRBD2; cdr3_length: 20; cdr3_nt: TGCGCCAGCAGCTTATTCCCTCCCGGGACTAGCGCCTGGTCCGGGGGCGAGCAGTACTTC; cdr3_aa: CASSLFPPGTSAWSGGEQYF
v_call: TRBV10-2; clone_size: .; j_call: TRBJ2-1; d_call: TRBD2; cdr3_length: 16; cdr3_nt: TGCGCCAGCAGTGACCGACTAGCGGGGGGGCGCAATGAGCAGTTCTTC; cdr3_aa: CASSDRLAGGRNEQFF
v_call: TRBV27; clone_size: .; j_call: TRBJ1-5; d_call: TRBD1; cdr3_length: 20; cdr3_nt: TGTGCCAGCAGTTTAGGGATTCCGGGACAGGGTAGATATAGCAATCAGCCCCAGCATTTT; cdr3_aa: CASSLGIPGQGRYSNQPQHF
v_call: TRBV3-1/TRBV3-2; clone_size: .; j_call: TRBJ2-1; d_call: .; cdr3_length: 11; cdr3_nt: TGTGCCAGCAGACTCGACAATGAGCAGTTCTTC; cdr3_aa: CASRLDNEQFF
v_call: TRBV9; clone_size: .; j_call: TRBJ2-2; d_call: TRBD2; cdr3_length: 16; cdr3_nt: TGTGCCAGCAGCGTAGGAGGGCGGGGGGCCCCCGGGGAGCTGTTTTTT; cdr3_aa: CASSVGGRGAPGELFF
v_call: TRBV7-2; clone_size: .; j_call: TRBJ2-2; d_call: .; cdr3_length: 14; cdr3_nt: TGTGCCAGCAGCGCCCGAAACCTAGCCGGGGAGCTGTTTTTT; cdr3_aa: CASSARNLAGELFF
v_call: TRBV9; clone_size: .; j_call: TRBJ2-5; d_call: TRBD2; cdr3_length: 16; cdr3_nt: TGTGCCAGCAGCGTAGGGGCGGGGGGGTCCCAAGAGACCCAGTACTTC; cdr3_aa: CASSVGAGGSQETQYF
v_call: TRBV3-1/TRBV3-2; clone_size: .; j_call: TRBJ2-7; d_call: .; cdr3_length: 16; cdr3_nt: TGTGCCAGCAGCCTCCCAAGTGGGCGGGCGACCTACGAGCAGTACTTC; cdr3_aa: CASSLPSGRATYEQYF
v_call: TRBV4-1; clone_size: .; j_call: TRBJ2-7; d_call: .; cdr3_length: 17; cdr3_nt: TGCGCCAGCAGCCAAGGTGCCCCCCAGGGTTTCTCCTACGAGCAGTACTTC; cdr3_aa: CASSQGAPQGFSYEQYF
v_call: TRBV27; clone_size: once; j_call: TRBJ2-1; d_call: .; cdr3_length: 15; cdr3_nt: TGTGCCAGCAGTTTAGGACAGCGACCCTACAATGAGCAGTTCTTC; cdr3_aa: CASSLGQRPYNEQFF
v_call: TRBV27; clone_size: once; j_call: TRBJ2-2; d_call: .; cdr3_length: 15; cdr3_nt: TGTGCCAGCAGTCGCAGGGGGGCCCCAACCGGGGAGCTGTTTTTT; cdr3_aa: CASSRRGAPTGELFF
v_call: TRBV3-1/TRBV3-2; clone_size: .; j_call: TRBJ2-7; d_call: TRBD1; cdr3_length: 15; cdr3_nt: TGTGCCAGCAGCCCTGGACAGGGGAGCTCCTACGAGCAGTACTTC; cdr3_aa: CASSPGQGSSYEQYF
v_call: TRBV5-5; clone_size: .; j_call: TRBJ1-4; d_call: TRBD1; cdr3_length: 14; cdr3_nt: TGTGCCAGCAGCTTTAACAGGGGAAATGAAAAACTGTTTTTT; cdr3_aa: CASSFNRGNEKLFF
v_call: TRBV3-1/TRBV3-2; clone_size: few; j_call: TRBJ2-2; d_call: TRBD2; cdr3_length: 17; cdr3_nt: TGTGCCAGCAGCCGACCGGGACTAGCGGGGGGTGGCGGGGAGCTGTTTTTT; cdr3_aa: CASSRPGLAGGGGELFF
v_call: TRBV2; clone_size: .; j_call: TRBJ1-5; d_call: .; cdr3_length: 13; cdr3_nt: TGTGCCAGTCTAGGTAATAGCAATCAGCCCCAGCATTTT; cdr3_aa: CASLGNSNQPQHF
v_call: TRBV2; clone_size: .; j_call: TRBJ1-4; d_call: .; cdr3_length: 14; cdr3_nt: TGTGCCAGCAGTGAGGCCAGGTCAAGGGAAAAACTGTTTTTT; cdr3_aa: CASSEARSREKLFF
v_call: TRBV19; clone_size: .; j_call: TRBJ1-6; d_call: TRBD1; cdr3_length: 14; cdr3_nt: TGTGCCAGTAGTCCCGGACAGGCTAATTCACCCCTCCACTTT; cdr3_aa: CASSPGQANSPLHF
v_call: TRBV19; clone_size: .; j_call: TRBJ2-3; d_call: .; cdr3_length: 13; cdr3_nt: TGTGCCAGTAGGGTATCGGGGGCAGATACGCAGTATTTT; cdr3_aa: CASRVSGADTQYF
v_call: TRBV4-3; clone_size: .; j_call: TRBJ2-7; d_call: .; cdr3_length: 15; cdr3_nt: TGCGCCAGCAGCCAAGTGGCAGGAGGGCGTTACGAGCAGTACTTC; cdr3_aa: CASSQVAGGRYEQYF
v_call: TRBV19; clone_size: .; j_call: TRBJ2-2; d_call: .; cdr3_length: 16; cdr3_nt: TGTGCCAGTAGTATAATGGGGGGGCTGAACACCGGGGAGCTGTTTTTT; cdr3_aa: CASSIMGGLNTGELFF
v_call: TRBV19; clone_size: .; j_call: TRBJ2-2; d_call: TRBD1; cdr3_length: 13; cdr3_nt: TGTGCCAGTAGGACAGGGGGAACCGGGGAGCTGTTTTTT; cdr3_aa: CASRTGGTGELFF
v_call: TRBV28; clone_size: .; j_call: TRBJ2-3; d_call: TRBD2; cdr3_length: 17; cdr3_nt: TGTGCCAGCACGGCGGCTGGCGGGGGGCCCCTCACAGATACGCAGTATTTT; cdr3_aa: CASTAAGGGPLTDTQYF
v_call: TRBV7-9; clone_size: .; j_call: TRBJ2-7; d_call: .; cdr3_length: 13; cdr3_nt: TGTGCCAGCAGCTCCTCAGACGGGGACGAGCAGTACTTC; cdr3_aa: CASSSSDGDEQYF
v_call: TRBV5-1; clone_size: .; j_call: TRBJ2-1; d_call: .; cdr3_length: 12; cdr3_nt: TGCGCCAGCAGCCTCGCAGGGGTAGAGCAGTTCTTC; cdr3_aa: CASSLAGVEQFF
v_call: TRBV11-2; clone_size: .; j_call: TRBJ1-1; d_call: TRBD1; cdr3_length: 16; cdr3_nt: TGTGCCAGCAGCCTACGGACAGGGGTGGTCCGCACTGAAGCTTTCTTT; cdr3_aa: CASSLRTGVVRTEAFF
v_call: TRBV6-5; clone_size: .; j_call: TRBJ1-6; d_call: TRBD1; cdr3_length: 15; cdr3_nt: TGTGCCAGCAGTTACCTTGACAGGGGTCGCTCACCCCTCCACTTT; cdr3_aa: CASSYLDRGRSPLHF
v_call: TRBV4-2; clone_size: .; j_call: TRBJ2-7; d_call: TRBD1; cdr3_length: 16; cdr3_nt: TGTGCCAGCAGCCAAGATCGGCAGGGGGTCTCCTACGAGCAGTACTTC; cdr3_aa: CASSQDRQGVSYEQYF
v_call: TRBV6-5; clone_size: .; j_call: TRBJ1-4; d_call: .; cdr3_length: 14; cdr3_nt: TGTGCCAGCAGTTCCCGGGGGTCAAATGAAAAACTGTTTTTT; cdr3_aa: CASSSRGSNEKLFF
v_call: TRBV10-3; clone_size: .; j_call: TRBJ1-2; d_call: .; cdr3_length: 14; cdr3_nt: TGTGCCATCACTTCCAGTGGACAGAACTATGGCTACACCTTC; cdr3_aa: CAITSSGQNYGYTF
v_call: TRBV6-6; clone_size: .; j_call: TRBJ1-5; d_call: TRBD1; cdr3_length: 17; cdr3_nt: TGTGCCAGCAGTCCCGGGACAGGGGCCTATAGCAATCAGCCCCAGCATTTT; cdr3_aa: CASSPGTGAYSNQPQHF
v_call: TRBV9; clone_size: .; j_call: TRBJ2-1; d_call: .; cdr3_length: 13; cdr3_nt: TGTGCCAGCAGCGTGACTGGCTACAATGAGCAGTTCTTC; cdr3_aa: CASSVTGYNEQFF
v_call: TRBV5-1; clone_size: .; j_call: TRBJ1-2; d_call: TRBD1; cdr3_length: 14; cdr3_nt: TGCGCCAGCAGCACGGGACAGGGGAACTATGGCTACACCTTC; cdr3_aa: CASSTGQGNYGYTF
v_call: TRBV12-3/TRBV12-4; clone_size: .; j_call: TRBJ2-7; d_call: TRBD1; cdr3_length: 12; cdr3_nt: TGTGCCAGCAGTTTGACAGGGGACGAGCAGTACTTC; cdr3_aa: CASSLTGDEQYF
v_call: TRBV24-1; clone_size: .; j_call: TRBJ2-2; d_call: .; cdr3_length: 16; cdr3_nt: TGTGCCACCAGTGATTTGCCCGTATTGGGCGCCGGGGAGCTGTTTTTT; cdr3_aa: CATSDLPVLGAGELFF
v_call: TRBV4-1; clone_size: .; j_call: TRBJ1-1; d_call: .; cdr3_length: 14; cdr3_nt: TGCGCCAGCAGCCAAGATGAAACAGGCCAGAAGGCTTTCTTT; cdr3_aa: CASSQDETGQKAFF
v_call: TRBV14; clone_size: .; j_call: TRBJ1-2; d_call: .; cdr3_length: 17; cdr3_nt: TGTGCCAGCAGCCAAGATCTGGGGGCGCGTATGGACTATGGCTACACCTTC; cdr3_aa: CASSQDLGARMDYGYTF
v_call: TRBV25-1; clone_size: .; j_call: TRBJ1-4; d_call: .; cdr3_length: 14; cdr3_nt: TGTGCCAGGGAGACAGACCCAACTAATGAAAAACTGTTTTTT; cdr3_aa: CARETDPTNEKLFF
v_call: TRBV5-1; clone_size: .; j_call: TRBJ2-5; d_call: .; cdr3_length: 15; cdr3_nt: TGCGCCAGCAGCTCTCGCGGGTTGGAGCAAGAGACCCAGTACTTC; cdr3_aa: CASSSRGLEQETQYF
v_call: TRBV21-1; clone_size: .; j_call: TRBJ1-3; d_call: .; cdr3_length: 15; cdr3_nt: TGTGCCAGCAGCAAGGGGGGGCATTGTGGAAACACCATATATTTT; cdr3_aa: CASSKGGHCGNTIYF
v_call: TRBV24-1; clone_size: .; j_call: TRBJ2-1; d_call: TRBD2; cdr3_length: 16; cdr3_nt: TGTGCCACCAGTGATTCGCTAGCGGGGATATACAATGAGCAGTTCTTC; cdr3_aa: CATSDSLAGIYNEQFF
v_call: TRBV6-2/TRBV6-3; clone_size: .; j_call: TRBJ2-7; d_call: .; cdr3_length: 12; cdr3_nt: TGTGCCAGCAGTTACGCGGCAGGGGCCTTTCACTTC; cdr3_aa: CASSYAAGAFHF
v_call: TRBV5-4; clone_size: .; j_call: TRBJ1-1; d_call: .; cdr3_length: 14; cdr3_nt: TGTGCCAGCAGCCTCGGACAGAGTAACACTGAAGCTTTCTTT; cdr3_aa: CASSLGQSNTEAFF
v_call: TRBV6-5; clone_size: .; j_call: TRBJ1-4; d_call: .; cdr3_length: 16; cdr3_nt: TGTGCCAGCAGTTACTCCGGGGGTCGTACTAATGAAAAACTGTTTTTT; cdr3_aa: CASSYSGGRTNEKLFF
v_call: TRBV28; clone_size: .; j_call: TRBJ1-5; d_call: .; cdr3_length: 13; cdr3_nt: TGTGCCAGCAGTTGGCGGAGCAATCAGCCCCAGCATTTT; cdr3_aa: CASSWRSNQPQHF
v_call: TRBV2; clone_size: .; j_call: TRBJ1-1; d_call: TRBD1; cdr3_length: 17; cdr3_nt: TGTGCCAGCAGTGAGGGCAGGGGGGTACCTTCGAACACTGAAGCTTTCTTT; cdr3_aa: CASSEGRGVPSNTEAFF
v_call: TRBV13; clone_size: few; j_call: TRBJ1-2; d_call: TRBD1; cdr3_length: 15; cdr3_nt: TGTGCCAGCAGCGACCAGGGGGTAATTGACTATGGCTACACCTTC; cdr3_aa: CASSDQGVIDYGYTF
v_call: TRBV6-5; clone_size: .; j_call: TRBJ1-6; d_call: TRBD1; cdr3_length: 14; cdr3_nt: TGTGCCAGCTCCTTGGGGCAGGGGGTTTCACCCCTCCACTTT; cdr3_aa: CASSLGQGVSPLHF